The source of this T cell receptor beta chain is a study of cytomegalovirus exposure and HLA in healthy donors. V lost 6 bases and J 2 bases, leaving 13 bases between the germline ends. Germline CDR1 LNHDA, CDR2 SQIVND (reference sequence). This CDR3 is built from 14 residues. The PCR made use of 60 Vbeta and 13 Jbeta primers. Profiled with immunoSEQ multiplex PCR; TCRdb holds only in-frame clones, not every one. The sample data list 120,000 to 150,000 clones. This sequence joins TRBV19 and TRBJ2-5, with D possibly TRBD2 on 6 matching bases. The origin of this receptor is a woman between 18 and 30 years old in good health and CMV-seronegative. The source material was PBMCs. The DNA for the CDR3 is TGTGCCAGTAGCTTGGGGGGTCGGCAAGAGACCCAGTACTTC. This gives the protein CASSLGGRQETQYF.